This TCR beta chain emerged from a study of blood T cell repertoires in COVID-19. Across the whole study: Sample material is recorded as cDNA or gDNA derived from T cells, B-cell-depleted T cells, or PBMCs.

Sequencing used immunoSEQ multiplex PCR; TCRdb keeps in-frame clones, though not all of them. The sample includes some 510,000 clones, approximately 88% of them seen just once. Across over 20 US areas, participants ranged in age from roughly 18 to 95 years. Clinical history reported by participants formed the basis on which cohorts were assigned. Symptom resolution, clearance, or two negative PCRs marked donors in Cohort 3 as recovered. CDR1 ENHRY and CDR2 SYGVKD come from the germline V gene. The length of the CDR3 is 11 residues. Between the trimmed V and J ends, which lost 6 bases and 6 bases, there was a span of 8 bases.

Material for sequencing was PBMCs or T cells enriched from blood (not recorded which). The sequence was collected from a middle-aged woman who had recovered from COVID-19. The chain links TRBV10-3 to TRBJ1-1; D is possibly TRBD1 (5 bases). CDR3 nucleotide sequence: TGTGCCATCAGGGAGGGGCCTGAAGCTTTCTTT. Protein product: CAIREGPEAFF.